These 4 T cell receptor beta chains originate from one sample sequenced in a study of T cells in tumors and immune-related adverse events. The method was immunoSEQ multiplex PCR; TCRdb's version includes in-frame clones alone and lacks a portion of them. The table records a few thousand clones, roughly 82% of them present only once. This material consisted of skin tissue, taken from a patient treated with anti-PD-1 therapy. Receptors originate from a female donor with metastatic renal cell carcinoma.

The chain recombines TRBV4-1 with TRBJ2-5; 9 bases are shared with TRBD1. The CDR3 is 15 amino acids. V gave up 5 bases and J gave up 0 bases; unmatched junction bases: 4. In germline, CDR1 is MGHRA, CDR2 YSYEKL. CDR3 coding DNA: TGCGCCAGCAGCAGACAGGGGGGGAACCAAGAGACCCAGTACTTC. Its protein is CASSRQGGNQETQYF.

The rearrangement uses TRBV7-8 and TRBJ2-1; D remains unclear. The germline V gene encodes CDR1 SGHVS and CDR2 FQNEAQ. The CDR3 has 16 amino acids. V was cut by 4 bases and J by 0 bases, with 13 bases left in between. The CDR3 sequence: CASSSFSGSSYNEQFF. CDR3 DNA sequence: TGTGCCAGCAGCTCCTTTTCCGGAAGCTCCTACAATGAGCAGTTCTTC.

The chain recombines TRBV5-6 with TRBJ1-2; the D gene is possibly TRBD1 (6 bases). The CDR3 extends over 16 amino acids. The V end was cut by 4 bases, the J end by 3 bases, with 19 bases between. CDR1 SGHDT and CDR2 YYEEEE come from the germline V gene. The CDR3 DNA is TGTGCCAGCAGCCACCGTCCCGGGACATTGTACTATGGCTACACCTTC. This translates into CASSHRPGTLYYGYTF.

This rearrangement joins TRBV30 to TRBJ2-4; D ambiguous. Trimming took 4 bases from V and 3 from J, leaving 16 bases between them. This CDR3 spans 15 amino acids. CDR1 and CDR2 (germline): GTSNPN, SVGIG (reference sequence). The CDR3 protein is CAWTVGWEVKNIQYF. CDR3 bases: TGTGCCTGGACCGTCGGGTGGGAAGTCAAAAACATTCAGTACTTC.